Listed below are T cell receptor beta chains from one sample, sequenced in a study of Tregs in tolerant kidney transplant recipients. Sequencing was performed with immunoSEQ multiplex PCR; in TCRdb, only in-frame clones are kept and a portion is missing. Counted here are some 240,000 clones, roughly 80% occurring once; the ten biggest clones make up 0.55% to 0.65%. The sequenced sample was CD4+ T cells from blood. Every receptor here comes from a human donor in good health. The CDR3 runs from the conserved cysteine through the conserved F or W. The D gene is left open where the match is weak. Size tells how often a clone was seen (once, few, many) or the class of an expanded clone, and some rows leave it out.

J gene	CDR3 length	V gene	D gene	clone size	CDR3 protein
TRBJ2-1	13	TRBV11-3	NA	NA	CASSASSGHEQFF
TRBJ2-2	15	TRBV5-6	TRBD2	NA	CASSSGLAGAGELFF
TRBJ2-3	15	TRBV21-1	NA	NA	CASSGGLAGADTQYF
TRBJ2-2	16	TRBV9	TRBD2	NA	CASSVLTSGDTGELFF
TRBJ2-7	13	TRBV5-5	NA	NA	CASSLWGMGEQYF
TRBJ2-5	16	TRBV10-3	NA	NA	CAIRQDGTSYQETQYF
TRBJ2-4	14	TRBV29-1	TRBD1	NA	CSVRTGGGKNIQYF
TRBJ1-4	16	TRBV5-1	NA	NA	CASSPHRGSENEKLFF
TRBJ2-5	16	TRBV15	TRBD1	NA	CATSSKLQGAGETQYF
TRBJ2-2	16	TRBV5-1	TRBD2	NA	CASSLVAGGTTGELFF
TRBJ1-1	17	TRBV27	NA	NA	CASSLSWRPTAHTEAFF
TRBJ2-7	15	TRBV5-6	TRBD1	NA	CASSLLDRVFYEQYF
TRBJ2-2	15	TRBV7-9	NA	once	CASSYSGLNTGELFF
TRBJ2-3	14	TRBV5-1	NA	NA	CASSLTGTTDTQYF
TRBJ1-2	14	TRBV5-1	NA	NA	CASSLTAGDYGYTF
TRBJ2-7	16	TRBV5-1	NA	NA	CASSLAIGEVFYDLYF
TRBJ2-1	15	TRBV5-4	NA	NA	CASSLGTAFYDEQFF
TRBJ1-2	16	TRBV7-9	TRBD1	few	CASSFTGGRGDYGYTF
NA	15	TRBV28	NA	NA	CASSLWSGPYYEQYF
TRBJ2-7	14	TRBV19	NA	NA	CASSTSVSNYEQYF
TRBJ2-7	15	TRBV30	NA	NA	CAWSPWRDPGNEQYF
TRBJ1-6	14	TRBV2	NA	once	CASALSSYNSPLHF
TRBJ1-2	14	TRBV11-2	TRBD1	NA	CASSLDRRGYGYTF
TRBJ2-1	15	TRBV18	NA	NA	CASSLGADSYNEQFF
TRBJ2-1	16	TRBV5-1	TRBD2	NA	CASSLGRLADGNEQFF
TRBJ2-3	14	TRBV6-4	NA	NA	CASSPDRTTDTQYF
TRBJ2-6	18	TRBV5-1	NA	NA	CASSSENLLGPGANVLTF
TRBJ2-2	15	TRBV5-8	NA	NA	CASIKDAGITGELFF
TRBJ2-7	18	TRBV7-6	TRBD1	NA	CASSPTLGQGAFSYEQYF
TRBJ1-4	13	TRBV29-1	TRBD1	NA	CSVAGTGLEKLFF
TRBJ1-2	15	TRBV6-5	NA	NA	CASSYLTGGLYGYTF
TRBJ1-1	13	TRBV5-1	NA	NA	CASSLEPNTEAFF
TRBJ1-1	12	TRBV4-2	NA	NA	CASSGGQSEAFF
TRBJ1-5	13	TRBV6-1	NA	NA	CASSAGKDQPQHF
TRBJ2-7	18	TRBV12-2	NA	NA	CASRLAHGKALSSYEQYF
TRBJ1-3	15	TRBV11-2	NA	NA	CASSFASGGGNTIYF
TRBJ1-3	14	TRBV18	TRBD1	NA	CASSPGQGGNTIYF
TRBJ2-1	16	TRBV19	TRBD1	NA	CASSALQGAGSGEQFF
TRBJ1-5	15	TRBV10-3	NA	NA	CALAGRYYSNQPQHF
TRBJ2-7	15	TRBV11-2	TRBD1	NA	CASSTGQGRFREQYF
TRBJ2-1	16	TRBV5-1	TRBD2	NA	CASSFNSGGQYNEQFF
TRBJ2-5	14	TRBV19	NA	once	CASSIGGQGETQYF
TRBJ2-4	16	TRBV4-1	NA	NA	CASSQLGRAAKNIQYF
TRBJ1-5	13	TRBV10-3	NA	NA	CAISESGSQPQHF
TRBJ2-7	13	TRBV11-2	NA	NA	CASSLVSVDEQYF
TRBJ2-3	14	TRBV2	NA	NA	CASSPITSTDTQYF
TRBJ1-2	15	TRBV25-1	NA	NA	CASSDGGGAVYGYTF
TRBJ1-3	15	TRBV18	NA	NA	CASSPGSRAGNTIYF
TRBJ1-1	14	TRBV7-3	NA	NA	CASSFAGAGTEAFF
TRBJ2-3	13	TRBV5-1	NA	NA	CASSPGSSDTQYF
TRBJ1-4	16	TRBV18	TRBD1	once	CASSPPTGTGYEKLFF
TRBJ1-2	16	TRBV28	NA	NA	CASSLMGVGGSYGYTF
NA	14	TRBV6-1	NA	NA	CASSVTRSSYEQYF
TRBJ2-7	15	TRBV11-2	TRBD2	few	CASSTSGRAPHEQYF